These 15 T cell receptor beta chains came from one sample sequenced in a study of blood T cells in healthy people across ages (dated by TCRdb to about 2015). Library generation was performed with 5' RACE. A second PCR of roughly 7 to 12 cycles was run with a J-beta primer mix and a sample-barcoded 5' primer. TCRdb reran the public reads through fastp at Q25 and MiXCR, keeping productive beta chains. Every CDR3 protein is listed once, alongside the most common genes and DNA of its rows. A total of 1.5 million to 2 million distinct CDR3 sequences appear in this sample, 35% to 50% of them only once. The top ten clones comprise 20% to 25% of the sample. Sequences were obtained from blood. Receptors originate from a human donor in good health.

This clonotype was detected a few times. This sequence joins TRBV12-3 or TRBV12-4 and TRBJ1-1; possibly TRBD1 for D (5 bases). The CDR3 loop spans 15 amino acids. V lost 3 bases and J 6 bases, leaving 17 bases between the germline ends. The CDR3, as DNA: TGTGCCAGCAGTTTCCGGGACGTCCGAGGGGCTGAAGCTTTCTTT. This codes for CASSFRDVRGAEAFF.

In this sample, this clonotype turned up a few times. This chain links TRBV5-1 with TRBJ1-1; D is uncertain. The V end was cut by 0 bases, the J end by 3 bases, with 12 bases between. The CDR3 is made up of 15 amino acids. CDR1 is SGHRS and CDR2 is YFSETQ in the germline V gene. DNA of the CDR3: TGCGCCAGCAGCTTGGGCCCCACTGGGGACACTGAAGCTTTCTTT. It encodes CASSLGPTGDTEAFF.

About this clonotype: The conserved phenylalanine or tryptophan is not found at the CDR3 terminus, so this likely reflects a read error. V usage is TRBV4-3 and J usage is TRBJ1-1, with D perhaps TRBD1 (5 bases). V lost 4 bases and J lost 1, with 10 bases in between. In germline, CDR1 is LGHNA, CDR2 YSLEER. This CDR3 has 14 residues. The CDR3 reads CASSPRQTNTEAFC. The CDR3 DNA reads TGCGCCAGCAGCCCTCGACAGACGAACACTGAAGCTTTCTGT.

The sample holds a few counts of this clonotype. V is TRBV25-1 and J is TRBJ1-2; D is perhaps TRBD1 (6 bases). Germline CDR1 is MGHDK and CDR2 is SYGVNS. Trimming cost V 3 bases and J 6 bases, with 8 bases left between them. The CDR3 has 12 amino acids. The CDR3 bases are TGTGCCAGCAGTGACCCAGGGGATGGCTACACCTTC. It codes for CASSDPGDGYTF.

The genes are TRBV6-5 and TRBJ1-1, with D possibly matching TRBD1 (5 bases). The germline CDR1 and CDR2 sequences are MNHEY and SVGAGI. V was trimmed by 0 bases and J by 0 bases, leaving 14 bases between them. This CDR3 is built from 17 residues. The CDR3 reads CASSYSTVRQLNTEAFF. In DNA form, the CDR3 reads TGTGCCAGCAGTTACTCGACAGTGCGACAGCTGAACACTGAAGCTTTCTTT.

The chain has TRBV7-8 and TRBJ1-2; TRBD1 might be the D (6 bases). Germline-derived CDR1 and CDR2 are SGHVS and FQNEAQ. Trimming cost V 7 bases and J 13 bases, with 16 bases left between them. This CDR3 spans 11 amino acids. CDR3 protein: CASMEDRTTTF. The CDR3 DNA sequence: TGTGCCAGCATGGAAGACAGGACCACCACCTTC.

This clonotype occurred a few times. This chain links TRBV7-2 with TRBJ2-1; D not resolved. The germline gives CDR1 SGHTA, CDR2 FQGNSA. CDR3 size: 15 residues. The germline V and J ends were trimmed by 3 bases and 0 bases, with 9 bases remaining between them. The CDR3 bases are TGTGCCAGCAGCTTCGCTCGCAGCTCCTACAATGAGCAGTTCTTC. Its protein is CASSFARSSYNEQFF.

CDR3 amino acids: CASSMTSVYEQYF. Here the CDR3 DNA reads TGTGCCAGTAGTATGACATCAGTCTACGAGCAGTACTTC. The chain carries TRBV19 and TRBJ2-4; D remains unclear. The DNA matches TRBJ2-7 better at its end, which makes the J call doubtful. CDR3 length: 13 amino acids. CDR1 and CDR2 (germline): LNHDA, SQIVND (reference sequence).

This chain uses TRBV7-4 with TRBJ2-3; maybe TRBD1 (7 bases). Germline values: CDR1 SGHVT, CDR2 SQSDAQ. The V end lost 5 bases, the J end lost 7 bases, and 22 bases lay between the germline ends. This CDR3 region has 16 residues. The CDR3 is CASSTRDSPLLNTQYF. CDR3 nucleotides: TGTGCCAGCAGCACGCGGGACAGTCCTCTTTTAAATACGCAGTATTTT. Looking up the rest from reference TRBV7-4 and TRBJ2-3 gives the full variable domain: GAGVSQSPRYKVAKRGRDVALRCDSISGHVTLYWYRQTLGQGSEVLTYSQSDAQRDKSGRPSGRFSAERPERSVSTLKIQRTEQGDSAVYLCASSTRDSPLLNTQYFGPGTRLTVL.

Concerning this clonotype: The conserved closing phenylalanine or tryptophan is absent in this CDR3, likely reflecting a read error. The chain uses TRBV5-1 and TRBJ2-1; 10 bases agree with TRBD2. The CDR3 spans 14 residues. CDR1 and CDR2 from the germline V gene are SGHRS and YFSETQ. Trimming removed 7 bases from V and 5 bases from J; junction bases left unmatched: 6. CDR3 nucleotide sequence: TGCGCCAGCTCTAGCGGGGGCCTTAACAATGAGCAGTTCGTC. Amino acid sequence: CASSSGGLNNEQFV.

With regard to this clonotype: Germline and junction disagree at one end, which may indicate a read error. This chain uses TRBV12-3 or TRBV12-4 with TRBJ2-3; TRBD2 might be the D (5 bases). The CDR3 length is 16 residues. The DNA of the CDR3 is TGTGCCAGCAGTCCCTGGGCGGGCATGATCACAGATACGGAGTATTTT. Translated, it gives CASSPWAGMITDTEYF.

The V and J genes are TRBV24-1 and TRBJ2-1; no reliable D call. Germline CDR1 is KGHDR and CDR2 is SFDVKD. This CDR3 contains 18 residues. V was trimmed by 0 bases and J by 3 bases, leaving 17 bases between them. The DNA of the CDR3 is TGTGCCACCAGTGATTTGATGGGGTCAGAGAAAAACTACAATGAGCAGTTCTTC. Its translation: CATSDLMGSEKNYNEQFF.

The rearrangement joins TRBV2 to TRBJ1-1; 7 nucleotides match TRBD1. The CDR3 length is 13 residues. Germline values: CDR1 SNHLY, CDR2 FYNNEI. Trimming removed 5 bases from V and 1 base from J; junction bases left unmatched: 1. CDR3 coding DNA: TGTGCCAGCAGTACAGGGGCGAACACTGAAGCTTTCTTT. This codes for CASSTGANTEAFF.

This chain links TRBV9 with TRBJ2-7; D is perhaps TRBD1 or TRBD2 (6 bases each). The germline V gene has CDR1 SGDLS and CDR2 YYNGEE. Trimming took 3 bases from V and 10 from J, leaving 20 bases between them. The CDR3 covers 14 residues. CDR3 in amino acids: CASSEQGLQESQYF. The CDR3 nucleotides read TGTGCCAGCAGCGAACAGGGACTTCAAGAGTCCCAGTACTTC.

The J gene is TRBJ2-5, the V gene TRBV6-2 or TRBV6-3; D is perhaps TRBD2 (5 bases). The J call may be wrong; the DNA end is better matched by TRBJ2-7. This CDR3 region has 13 residues. CDR1 is MNHEY, CDR2 SVGEGT, per germline. CDR3 loop: CASSSRGDHEQYF. The DNA for the CDR3 is TGTGCCAGTTCCTCTCGGGGAGACCACGAGCAGTACTTC.